A selection of T cell receptor beta chains follows, all from one sample in a study of blood T cell repertoires in COVID-19. The assay was immunoSEQ multiplex PCR, and TCRdb's table has in-frame clones only and misses some. The repertoire includes 150,000 to 200,000 clones, roughly 90% of them detected once, and approximately 4.8% sits in the top ten. Sample: peripheral blood. These receptors were obtained from a man younger than 45 with COVID-19, enrolled during active disease. The CDR3 runs from the conserved cysteine through the conserved F or W. Where a row states a size, it is once, few, many or the class of an expanded clone; other rows omit it.

abundance,v_gene,j_gene,CDR3aa
-,TRBV19,TRBJ1-2,CASSDDLRSLAGYTF
-,TRBV6-5,TRBJ2-7,CASMEAGVPYEQYF
-,TRBV19,TRBJ1-1,CASRPTSRGTEAFF
-,TRBV18,TRBJ1-1,CASVGQQNTEAFF
-,TRBV2,TRBJ1-5,CASSEGGPLSNQPQHF
-,TRBV24-1,TRBJ2-5,CATSPGAYQETQYF
-,TRBV27,TRBJ1-5,CASSDGQGGYQPQHF
-,TRBV7-6,TRBJ1-6,CASSPLSGGSYNSPLHF
-,TRBV7-9,TRBJ1-2,CASSLAGTGNYGYTF
-,TRBV5-1,TRBJ2-5,CASSLEQRGSQETQYF
-,TRBV28,TRBJ2-7,CASSSTGQGTSSYEQYF
-,TRBV28,TRBJ2-1,CASSLSASGTYNEQFF
once,TRBV4-3,TRBJ2-7,CASSQEVAGAYEQYF
-,TRBV6-6,TRBJ1-5,CASSPGGSNQPQHF
-,TRBV10-3,TRBJ1-2,CAISVYRGPLNYGYTF
-,TRBV5-1,TRBJ2-7,CASSAPPGFEQYF
-,TRBV3-1/TRBV3-2,TRBJ2-2,CASSQDEGLTNTGELFF
-,TRBV3-1/TRBV3-2,TRBJ1-1,CASSQDSGRAHFF
-,TRBV29-1,TRBJ1-5,CSYRTGHNQPQHF
-,TRBV6-1,TRBJ1-2,CASSDPGDSYGYTF
-,TRBV7-2,TRBJ1-5,CASRMTGGNPINQPQHF
-,TRBV19,TRBJ2-1,CASSIMTSGGSYNEQFF
-,TRBV18,TRBJ2-2,CASSPDRRTANTGELFF
once,TRBV9,TRBJ2-5,CASSASGQETQYF
-,TRBV27,TRBJ1-2,CASSPTGVSGYTF
-,TRBV15,TRBJ2-5,CATSRDLRETQYF
-,TRBV20-1,TRBJ1-2,CSASRTGGYGYTF
once,TRBV4-3,TRBJ1-1,CASSQVEGEAFF
once,TRBV7-2,TRBJ2-3,CASSSIMGLAGGYDTQYF
-,TRBV5-6,TRBJ1-2,CASSLGGGYGYTF
-,TRBV12-3/TRBV12-4,TRBJ1-5,CASTQGGNQPQHF
-,TRBV29-1,TRBJ2-5,CSVEGTIGGETQYF
-,TRBV12-3/TRBV12-4,TRBJ1-1,CASSFHLRDEAFF
-,TRBV7-3,TRBJ1-6,CASSLTGRGGTGALHF
-,TRBV5-4,TRBJ2-3,CASSPGLAGDTQYF
-,TRBV9,TRBJ1-2,CASSPEGQGSPYGYTF
-,TRBV5-4,TRBJ1-1,CASSFSWYSRVVRNTEAFF
-,TRBV28,TRBJ2-1,CASSFQTSASYNEQFF
-,TRBV19,TRBJ2-2,CASSGRAWTGELFF
-,TRBV6-2/TRBV6-3,TRBJ2-1,CASSGQTGNGEQFF
once,TRBV6-5,TRBJ1-5,CASRPYNQPQHF
-,TRBV7-2,TRBJ2-5,CASSFGESLGTQYF
-,TRBV5-1,TRBJ1-1,CASSLEDSAGTEAFF
-,TRBV12-3/TRBV12-4,TRBJ1-5,CASSWTDNQPQHF
-,TRBV6-5,TRBJ1-1,CASSYQGLGTEAFF